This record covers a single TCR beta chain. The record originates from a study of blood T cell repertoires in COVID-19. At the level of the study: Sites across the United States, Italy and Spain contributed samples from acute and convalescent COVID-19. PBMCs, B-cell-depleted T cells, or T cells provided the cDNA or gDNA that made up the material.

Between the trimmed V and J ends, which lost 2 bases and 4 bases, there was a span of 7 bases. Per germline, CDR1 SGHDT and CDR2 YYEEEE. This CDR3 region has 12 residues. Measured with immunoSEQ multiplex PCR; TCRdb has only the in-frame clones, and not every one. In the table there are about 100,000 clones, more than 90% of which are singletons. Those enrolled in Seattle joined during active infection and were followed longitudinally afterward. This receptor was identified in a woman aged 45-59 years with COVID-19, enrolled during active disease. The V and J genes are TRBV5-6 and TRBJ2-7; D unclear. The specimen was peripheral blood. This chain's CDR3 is CASSFGQYEQYV. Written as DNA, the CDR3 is TGTGCCAGCAGCTTCGGTCAATACGAGCAGTACGTC.